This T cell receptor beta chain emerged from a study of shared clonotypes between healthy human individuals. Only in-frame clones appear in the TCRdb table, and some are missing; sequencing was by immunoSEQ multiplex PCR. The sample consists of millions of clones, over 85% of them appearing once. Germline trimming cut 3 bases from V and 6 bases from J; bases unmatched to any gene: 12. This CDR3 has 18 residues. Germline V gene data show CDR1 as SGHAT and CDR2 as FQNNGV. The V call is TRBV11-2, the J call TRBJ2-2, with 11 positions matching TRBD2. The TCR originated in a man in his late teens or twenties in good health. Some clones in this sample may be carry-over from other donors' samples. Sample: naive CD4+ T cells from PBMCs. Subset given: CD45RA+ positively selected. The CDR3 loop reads CASSFSFLGLAGPGELFF. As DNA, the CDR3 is TGTGCCAGCAGCTTTAGTTTTTTAGGACTAGCGGGCCCCGGGGAGCTGTTTTTT.